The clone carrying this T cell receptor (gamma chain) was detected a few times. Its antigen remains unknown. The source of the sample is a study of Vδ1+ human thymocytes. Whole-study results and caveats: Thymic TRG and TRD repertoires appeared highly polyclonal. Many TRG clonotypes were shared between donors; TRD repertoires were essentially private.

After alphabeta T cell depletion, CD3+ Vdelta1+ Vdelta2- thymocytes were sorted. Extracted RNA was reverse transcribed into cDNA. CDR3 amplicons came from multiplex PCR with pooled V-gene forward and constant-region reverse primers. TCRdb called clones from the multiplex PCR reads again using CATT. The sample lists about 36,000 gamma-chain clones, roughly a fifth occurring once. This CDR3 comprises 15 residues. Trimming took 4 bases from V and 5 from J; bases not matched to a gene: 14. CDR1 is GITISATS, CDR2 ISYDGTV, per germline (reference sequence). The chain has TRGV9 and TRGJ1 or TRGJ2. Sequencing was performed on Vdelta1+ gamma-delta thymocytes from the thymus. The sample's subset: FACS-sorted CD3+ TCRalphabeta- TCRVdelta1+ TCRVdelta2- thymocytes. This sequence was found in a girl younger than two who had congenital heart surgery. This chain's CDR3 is CALWDQPLSHYKKLF. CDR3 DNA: TGTGCCTTGTGGGACCAACCTCTAAGCCATTATAAGAAACTCTTT.